This TCR beta chain was captured by sequencing in a study of cytomegalovirus exposure and HLA in healthy donors. PCR primers comprised 60 Vbeta and 13 Jbeta primers. TCRdb keeps only in-frame clones here, not all; method: immunoSEQ multiplex PCR. Here the sample spans 95,000 to 100,000 clones, 65% to 85% being singletons. Germline CDR1 reads MDHEN; CDR2 reads SYDVKM. The V end lost 10 bases, the J end lost 4 bases, and 7 bases lay between the germline ends. The CDR3 is 10 residues long. Sequencing was carried out using PBMCs. The chain is built from TRBV28 and TRBJ2-5; no clear D gene. This sequence was found in a woman aged 55-69 years in good health and CMV-seropositive. As DNA, the CDR3 is TGTGCCACGGCGGTAGAGACCCAGTACTTC. Translated: CATAVETQYF. Full variable domain (rest looked up from reference TRBV28 and TRBJ2-5): DVKVTQSSRYLVKRTGEKVFLECVQDMDHENMFWYRQDPGLGLRLIYFSYDVKMKEKGDIPEGYSVSREKKERFSLILESASTNQTSMYLCATAVETQYFGPGTRLLVL.